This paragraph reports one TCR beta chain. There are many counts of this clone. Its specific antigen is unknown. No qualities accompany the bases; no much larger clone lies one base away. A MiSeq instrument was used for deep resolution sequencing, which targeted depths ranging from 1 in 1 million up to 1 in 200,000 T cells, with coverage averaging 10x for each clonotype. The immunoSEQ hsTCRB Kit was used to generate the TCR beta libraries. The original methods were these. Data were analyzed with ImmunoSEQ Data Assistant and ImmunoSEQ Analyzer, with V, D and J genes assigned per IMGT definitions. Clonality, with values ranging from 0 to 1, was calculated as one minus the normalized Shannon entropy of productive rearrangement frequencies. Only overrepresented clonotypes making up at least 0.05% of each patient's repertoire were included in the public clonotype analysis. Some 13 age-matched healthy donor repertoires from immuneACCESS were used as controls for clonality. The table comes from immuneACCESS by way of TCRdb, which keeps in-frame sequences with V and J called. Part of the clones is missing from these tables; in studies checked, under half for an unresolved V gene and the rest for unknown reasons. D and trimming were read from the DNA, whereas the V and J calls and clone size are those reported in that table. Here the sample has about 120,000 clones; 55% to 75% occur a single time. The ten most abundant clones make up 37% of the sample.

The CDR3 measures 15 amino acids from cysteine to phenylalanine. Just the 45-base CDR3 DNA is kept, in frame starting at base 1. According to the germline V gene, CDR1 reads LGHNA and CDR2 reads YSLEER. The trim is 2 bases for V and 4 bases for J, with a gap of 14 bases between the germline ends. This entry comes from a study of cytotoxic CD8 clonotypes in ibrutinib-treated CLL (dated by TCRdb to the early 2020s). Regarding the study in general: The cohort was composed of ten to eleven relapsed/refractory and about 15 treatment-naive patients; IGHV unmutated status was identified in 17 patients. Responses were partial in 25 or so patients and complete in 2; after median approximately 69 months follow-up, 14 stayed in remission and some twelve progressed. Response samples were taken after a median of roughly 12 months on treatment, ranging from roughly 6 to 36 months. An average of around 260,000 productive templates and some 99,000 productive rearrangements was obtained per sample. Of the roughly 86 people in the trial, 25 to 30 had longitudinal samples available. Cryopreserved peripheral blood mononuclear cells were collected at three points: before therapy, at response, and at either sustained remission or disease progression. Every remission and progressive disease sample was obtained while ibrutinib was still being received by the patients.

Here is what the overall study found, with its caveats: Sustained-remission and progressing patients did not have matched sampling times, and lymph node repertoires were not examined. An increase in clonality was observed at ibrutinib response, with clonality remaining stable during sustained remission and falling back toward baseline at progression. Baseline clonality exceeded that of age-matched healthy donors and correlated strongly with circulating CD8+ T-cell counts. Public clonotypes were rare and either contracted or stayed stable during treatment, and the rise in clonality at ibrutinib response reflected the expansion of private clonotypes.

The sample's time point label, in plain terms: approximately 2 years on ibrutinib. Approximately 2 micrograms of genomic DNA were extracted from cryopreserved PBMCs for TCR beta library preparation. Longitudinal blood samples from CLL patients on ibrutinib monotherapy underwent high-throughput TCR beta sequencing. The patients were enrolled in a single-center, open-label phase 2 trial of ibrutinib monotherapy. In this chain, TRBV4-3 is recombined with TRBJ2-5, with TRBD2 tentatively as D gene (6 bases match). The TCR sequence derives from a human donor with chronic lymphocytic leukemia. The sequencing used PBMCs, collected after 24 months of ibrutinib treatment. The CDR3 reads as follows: CASSQSEGRGETQYF. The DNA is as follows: TGCGCCAGCAGCCAATCGGAGGGCCGAGGAGAGACCCAGTACTTC.